The next 8 T cell receptor beta chains were all read from a single sample in a study of blood T cell repertoires in COVID-19. This table comes from immunoSEQ multiplex PCR, and its TCRdb copy is limited to in-frame clones, with some not included. The data contain approximately 140,000 clones, around 88% of them singletons. Material for sequencing was peripheral blood. The receptors stem from a woman in her fifties or sixties with acute or convalescent COVID-19.

The rearrangement uses TRBV28 and TRBJ2-7; 12 bases are a match to TRBD2. Germline trimming cut 5 bases from V and 0 bases from J; bases unmatched to any gene: 5. The CDR3 runs 16 residues. Germline V gene sequence: CDR1 MDHEN, CDR2 SYDVKM. CDR3 in DNA: TGTGCCAGCAGTCCCTGGACTAGCGGGAACTCCTACGAGCAGTACTTC. It codes for CASSPWTSGNSYEQYF. The whole variable domain, filled in from reference TRBV28 and TRBJ2-7, reads DVKVTQSSRYLVKRTGEKVFLECVQDMDHENMFWYRQDPGLGLRLIYFSYDVKMKEKGDIPEGYSVSREKKERFSLILESASTNQTSMYLCASSPWTSGNSYEQYFGPGTRLTVT.

The chain couples TRBV2 to TRBJ1-2, with a tentative D call TRBD1 (6 bases). V lost 8 bases and J 4 bases, leaving 20 bases between the germline ends. The V gene's germline CDR1 is SNHLY and CDR2 FYNNEI. The CDR3 contains 15 residues. The CDR3 nucleotides are TGTGCCAGCCCTAGGGGGATGGGGGCTATCTATGGCTACACCTTC. Encoded protein: CASPRGMGAIYGYTF.

V and J are TRBV24-1 and TRBJ2-5, with a possible D match to TRBD1 (5 bases). CDR1 is KGHDR, CDR2 SFDVKD, per germline. This CDR3 has 13 residues. Trimming took off 5 bases at V and 4 bases at J, with 10 bases between the two ends. CDR3 residues: CATSAVGVETQYF. In DNA, the CDR3 is TGTGCCACCAGTGCGGTAGGGGTAGAGACCCAGTACTTC.

The gene calls are TRBV2 and TRBJ2-2, with TRBD2 matching 9 bases. Germline V gene sequence: CDR1 SNHLY, CDR2 FYNNEI. Trimming cost V 5 bases and J 0 bases; bases outside gene matches: 4. The CDR3 loop spans 16 amino acids. The CDR3 region has the DNA TGTGCCAGCAGTCCTCTAGCGGGGACGAACACCGGGGAGCTGTTTTTT. It is translated as CASSPLAGTNTGELFF.

Of note for this clone: Compared with germline, one end of the junction differs, possibly owing to a read error. J is TRBJ2-7 and V is TRBV5-1; 11 bases are a match to TRBD2. Germline CDR1 and CDR2: SGHRS and YFSETQ. The CDR3 loop spans 13 amino acids. Here the CDR3 DNA reads TGCGCCAGCAACTTCGGGACTAGCGGCCCCTGGGACTTC. As protein: CASNFGTSGPWDF.

The chain couples TRBV4-1 to TRBJ1-1, with D unresolved. Germline V gene sequence: CDR1 MGHRA, CDR2 YSYEKL. Trimming pared 2 bases from V and 11 bases from J, leaving 12 bases between. CDR3 length equals 12 residues. In nucleotides, the CDR3 is TGCGCCAGCAGCCAAATTGAGAGTCCCGCTTTCTTT. Translating it yields CASSQIESPAFF.

This rearrangement joins TRBV19 to TRBJ1-5; the match to TRBD1 covers 10 bases. Germline V gene sequence: CDR1 LNHDA, CDR2 SQIVND (reference sequence). This CDR3 is 17 amino acids long. The junction had 11 bases not matched to a gene; V was cut back by 7 bases and J by 2 bases. The CDR3 loop reads CASTPWAGTGGNQPQHF. CDR3 bases: TGTGCCAGTACCCCTTGGGCCGGGACAGGGGGCAATCAGCCCCAGCATTTT. The full variable domain, in which reference TRBV19 and TRBJ1-5 provide the parts outside the CDR3, is DGGITQSPKYLFRKEGQNVTLSCEQNLNHDAMYWYRQDPGQGLRLIYYSQIVNDFQKGDIAEGYSVSREKKESFPLTVTSAQKNPTAFYLCASTPWAGTGGNQPQHFGDGTRLSIL.

The rearrangement links TRBV19 to TRBJ1-1, with D perhaps matching TRBD1 (5 bases). This CDR3 is built from 14 residues. V lost 3 bases, J lost 3 bases, and 11 bases lay in between. Germline V gives CDR1 LNHDA, CDR2 SQIVND (reference sequence). The CDR3 DNA sequence: TGTGCCAGTAGTATGGGGCAGGGCGACACTGAAGCTTTCTTT. This gives the protein CASSMGQGDTEAFF.